The present TCR beta chain was sequenced within a study of cytomegalovirus exposure and HLA in healthy donors. This cohort consisted of healthy bone marrow donors. Notes on this clone: Antigen: not known.

Study observations and caveats: A likely sequencing artifact accounted for one observed cluster of highly shared sequence variants. A few chains linked to CMV were shown in vitro to be specific for CMV antigens.

Vbeta (60) and Jbeta (13) primers were used in the PCR. Here immunoSEQ multiplex PCR was the method, and the copy in TCRdb shows in-frame clones only, minus some. The sample consists of approximately 180,000 clones, 75% to 85% of them appearing once. This TCR was recovered from a woman aged 45-59 years in good health and CMV-seronegative. The sample comprised PBMCs.

Written as DNA, the CDR3 is TGTGCCAGCAGTGAAAGGGGGGACAGGGGTGGGCAAGAGACCCAGTACTTC. It translates to CASSERGDRGGQETQYF. The rearrangement links TRBV2 to TRBJ2-5, with 10 bases identical to TRBD1. CDR3 size: 17 residues. Germline CDR1 SNHLY, CDR2 FYNNEI. After removal of 2 bases from V and 2 bases from J, the junction contained 8 bases not matched to a gene.